Listed below are T cell receptor beta chains from one sample, sequenced in a study of CD8 T cells in ankylosing spondylitis. TCRdb ran MiXCR on the 5' RACE reads and lists one entry per CDR3 protein. The sample holds 180,000 or so distinct CDR3 sequences, around 10% seen once. Sequencing input: blood, either unsorted or a sorted T cell fraction (not recorded which). These receptors were collected from a male donor with ankylosing spondylitis or in good health (not recorded which). Each CDR3 is given with its conserved first and last residue. Fields, in order: D gene, clone size, CDR3 length, J gene, V gene, CDR3 DNA, CDR3 protein. The D gene is left open where the match is weak. Rows may omit the clone size; those that give it use once, few, many or a size class.

d_gene: NA
abundance: NA
len: 15
j_gene: TRBJ1-4
v_gene: TRBV5-1
CDR3nt: TGCGCCAGCAGCTTGAGCGGGACACCTGATGAAAAACTGTTTTTT
CDR3aa: CASSLSGTPDEKLFF

d_gene: TRBD1
abundance: many
len: 17
j_gene: TRBJ2-2
v_gene: TRBV5-6
CDR3nt: TGTGCCAGCAGCATTAGCGGGACAGGGGACTACACCGGGGAGCTGTTTTTT
CDR3aa: CASSISGTGDYTGELFF

d_gene: NA
abundance: NA
len: 17
j_gene: TRBJ2-6
v_gene: TRBV20-1
CDR3nt: TGCAGTGCTTTCGGGCGAACAGGAATCTCTGGGGCCAACGTCCTGACTTTC
CDR3aa: CSAFGRTGISGANVLTF

d_gene: TRBD2
abundance: few
len: 18
j_gene: TRBJ2-1
v_gene: TRBV7-8
CDR3nt: TGTGCCAGCAGCTTAGTAAAATCGGCGGGGGGTCCCTACAATGAGCAGTTCTTC
CDR3aa: CASSLVKSAGGPYNEQFF

d_gene: TRBD1
abundance: few
len: 15
j_gene: TRBJ2-1
v_gene: TRBV18
CDR3nt: TGTGCCACCCGACAGGGGGCTACGGGCTACAATGAGCAGTTCTTC
CDR3aa: CATRQGATGYNEQFF

d_gene: NA
abundance: many
len: 13
j_gene: TRBJ1-5
v_gene: TRBV10-2
CDR3nt: TGCGCCAGCAGTTGGGACACCAATCAGCCCCAGCATTTT
CDR3aa: CASSWDTNQPQHF

d_gene: TRBD1
abundance: few
len: 18
j_gene: TRBJ1-5
v_gene: TRBV15
CDR3nt: TGTGCCACCAGCAGGGCATGGGACAGTGTCAATTTCAATCAGCCCCAGCATTTT
CDR3aa: CATSRAWDSVNFNQPQHF

d_gene: TRBD2
abundance: many
len: 20
j_gene: TRBJ2-7
v_gene: TRBV5-1
CDR3nt: TGCGCCAGCAGCCCCATGCGGGGGAGGCGGGAGGGCCTTGGAGGATACGAGCAGTACTTC
CDR3aa: CASSPMRGRREGLGGYEQYF

d_gene: TRBD1
abundance: many
len: 14
j_gene: TRBJ2-2
v_gene: TRBV28
CDR3nt: TGTGCCAGCAGCCGGGACAGGGGCACCGGGGAGCTGTTTTTT
CDR3aa: CASSRDRGTGELFF

d_gene: TRBD2
abundance: NA
len: 12
j_gene: TRBJ2-1
v_gene: TRBV5-1
CDR3nt: TGCGCCAGCAGCTCAGCGGGAGGGGCAAGGTTCTTC
CDR3aa: CASSSAGGARFF

d_gene: TRBD2
abundance: many
len: 14
j_gene: TRBJ2-5
v_gene: TRBV5-4
CDR3nt: TGTGCCAGCAGCTTGGTTGCTAGCGGCGAGACCCAGTACTTC
CDR3aa: CASSLVASGETQYF

d_gene: NA
abundance: many
len: 13
j_gene: TRBJ2-3
v_gene: TRBV12-3/TRBV12-4
CDR3nt: TGTGCCAGCACGGAGGGGAACACAGATACGCAGTATTTT
CDR3aa: CASTEGNTDTQYF

d_gene: NA
abundance: few
len: 16
j_gene: TRBJ2-5
v_gene: TRBV7-2
CDR3nt: TGTGCCAGCAGCCACAAAAGAGGGGGGCCAGGGGAGACCCAGTACTTC
CDR3aa: CASSHKRGGPGETQYF

d_gene: NA
abundance: NA
len: 14
j_gene: TRBJ2-1
v_gene: TRBV2
CDR3nt: TGTGCCAGCAGGTTCGACTCACCTTACGTTGAGCAGTTCTTC
CDR3aa: CASRFDSPYVEQFF